Each of the 15 T cell receptor beta chains below was sequenced from the same sample in a study of T cell repertoires in cytomegalovirus infection. Which antigens these TCRs recognize remains unknown. TCRdb processed the reads anew with MiXCR; each CDR3 protein has one entry. This table has about a million distinct CDR3 sequences, about a third appearing once. The sample was cultured CD8+ T cells from PBMCs, taken from culture after CMV antigen stimulation. The receptors were sampled from a human donor in good health (CMV status not recorded). Some clones in this sample may be carry-over from other donors' samples.

Only a few counts were recorded for this clonotype. The chain is built from TRBV6-5 and TRBJ1-3; 8 bases are shared with TRBD1. V gave up 0 bases and J gave up 2 bases; unmatched junction bases: 3. Germline CDR1 MNHEY, CDR2 SVGAGI. The CDR3 is 16 amino acids. The CDR3 spells CASSYSTGEAGNTIYF. CDR3 bases: TGTGCCAGCAGTTACTCGACAGGGGAAGCTGGAAACACCATATATTTT.

The chain uses TRBV19 and TRBJ2-1, with D possibly being TRBD2 (5 bases). The CDR3 covers 15 residues. Trimming removed 3 bases at V and 0 bases at J, with 9 bases between. Germline loops: CDR1 LNHDA, CDR2 SQIVND (reference sequence). CDR3 amino acids: CASSIERSSYNEQFF. In nucleotides, the CDR3 is TGTGCCAGTAGTATCGAGCGGAGCTCCTACAATGAGCAGTTCTTC.

The sample holds a few counts of this clonotype. V and J are TRBV28 and TRBJ1-4, with a weak D call TRBD1 (5 bases). Germline V gene lookup returns CDR1 MDHEN and CDR2 SYDVKM. There are 16 residues in the CDR3. V lost 3 bases, J lost 2 bases, and 13 bases lay in between. DNA for the CDR3: TGTGCCAGCAGTTTCGGTTCGACAGACACTAATGAAAAACTGTTTTTT. Its protein is CASSFGSTDTNEKLFF. Combining the CDR3 with reference TRBV28 and TRBJ1-4 gives the whole variable domain DVKVTQSSRYLVKRTGEKVFLECVQDMDHENMFWYRQDPGLGLRLIYFSYDVKMKEKGDIPEGYSVSREKKERFSLILESASTNQTSMYLCASSFGSTDTNEKLFFGSGTQLSVL.

A few counts support this clonotype. The chain is built from TRBV24-1 and TRBJ2-3; D remains unclear. The V gene lost 0 bases and the J gene lost 3 bases, with 12 bases spanning the gap. Germline V gives CDR1 KGHDR, CDR2 SFDVKD. The CDR3 is made up of 16 amino acids. In nucleotides, the CDR3 is TGTGCCACCAGTGATTTGGGCAAAATGGGTACAGATACGCAGTATTTT. It is translated as CATSDLGKMGTDTQYF.

The table lists this clonotype with a few counts. This chain uses TRBV28 with TRBJ2-2; D not resolved. Germline V lookup: CDR1 MDHEN, CDR2 SYDVKM. The CDR3 sequence is 16 residues long. The germline V and J ends were trimmed by 5 bases and 1 base, with 14 bases remaining between them. The CDR3 bases are TGTGCCAGCAGTCGCTATAGAGGCGGGAACACCGGGGAGCTGTTTTTT. Translated: CASSRYRGGNTGELFF.

A few counts support this clonotype. The rearrangement links TRBV19 to TRBJ2-1; D is tentatively TRBD1 or TRBD2 (5 bases each). Germline lookup yields CDR1 LNHDA and CDR2 SQIVND (reference sequence). V dropped 8 bases and J dropped 5 bases, with 10 bases sitting between them. The CDR3 extends over 12 amino acids. CDR3 amino acids: CASGDGHNEQFF. Here the CDR3 DNA reads TGTGCCAGTGGGGACGGACACAATGAGCAGTTCTTC.

This clonotype has just one count. The chain recombines TRBV10-3 with TRBJ1-4; no reliable D call. The CDR3 totals 15 residues. The germline gives CDR1 ENHRY, CDR2 SYGVKD. The ends were cut back, 3 bases at V and 7 bases at J, with 15 bases in the middle. This CDR3 is CAISENGPGIEKLFF. Here the CDR3 DNA reads TGTGCCATCAGTGAAAATGGACCTGGGATTGAAAAACTGTTTTTT.

This clonotype has a handful of counts. V usage is TRBV6-6 and J usage is TRBJ1-1; maybe TRBD1 (5 bases). The CDR3 has 12 amino acids. V lost 5 bases, J lost 4 bases, and 8 bases lay in between. The V gene's germline CDR1 is MNHNY and CDR2 SVGAGI (reference sequence). The CDR3 loop is CASSEGRTEAFF. The CDR3 nucleotides read TGTGCCAGCAGTGAGGGACGCACTGAAGCTTTCTTT.

This chain uses TRBV9 with TRBJ2-2, with D possibly TRBD2 on 6 matching bases. Germline CDR1 reads SGDLS; CDR2 reads YYNGEE. Trimming cost V 4 bases and J 4 bases, with 17 bases left between them. The CDR3 is 16 residues long. The CDR3 DNA follows: TGTGCCAGCAGCACACGACCGGGGGAGGTCACCGGGGAGCTGTTTTTT. As protein: CASSTRPGEVTGELFF.

This clonotype was seen a few times. The CDR3 sequence: CASSFSTSGGYNEQFF. The DNA for the CDR3 is TGTGCCAGCAGTTTTTCAACTAGCGGGGGATACAATGAGCAGTTCTTC. V gene TRBV27 combines with J gene TRBJ2-1; 11 bases fit TRBD2. Germline V lookup: CDR1 MNHEY, CDR2 SMNVEV (reference sequence). The CDR3 sequence is 16 residues long. Germline trimming cut 3 bases from V and 4 bases from J; bases unmatched to any gene: 5.

Details on this clonotype: One end of the junction varies from germline; a read error may be responsible. V and J are TRBV6-8 and TRBJ2-5, with a weak D call TRBD2 (5 bases). CDR1 and CDR2 from the germline V gene are MNHGY and SAAAGT. This CDR3 comprises 14 residues. The CDR3 DNA sequence: TGTACCAGCAGTTTCCGGACTCTTCAAGAGACCCAGTACTTC. It is translated as CTSSFRTLQETQYF.

The rearrangement uses TRBV7-9 and TRBJ2-1; TRBD2 agrees at 8 bases. Losses at the gene ends were 5 bases for V and 8 bases for J; bases not matched to a gene: 8. The CDR3 is made up of 14 amino acids. Per germline, CDR1 SEHNR and CDR2 FQNEAQ (reference sequence). The CDR3 bases are TGTGCCAGCAGCCCGGGGGGGCCGTACGATGAGCAGTTCTTC. Translated: CASSPGGPYDEQFF.

The sample holds a few counts of this clonotype. The V gene is TRBV5-5, the J gene TRBJ2-7; TRBD1 matches 8 bases. The germline gives CDR1 SGHKS, CDR2 YYEKEE (reference sequence). This CDR3 has 14 residues. V was clipped by 4 bases and J by 4 bases; unmatched bases: 7. CDR3 protein: CASSRRTGSYEQYV. The CDR3 DNA follows: TGTGCCAGCAGCCGCCGGACAGGGAGTTACGAGCAGTACGTC.

This clonotype was observed many times. The V gene is TRBV7-6, the J gene TRBJ2-7, with D unclear. The CDR3 extends over 14 amino acids. The V end lost 1 base, the J end lost 2 bases, and 9 bases lay between the germline ends. Germline CDR1 and CDR2: SGHVS and FNYEAQ. CDR3 coding DNA: TGTGCCAGCAGCTTAGGTCCCCAAACCTACGAGCAGTACTTC. The encoded protein is CASSLGPQTYEQYF.

The chain recombines TRBV27 with TRBJ1-1; D is perhaps TRBD1 (6 bases). V was clipped by 3 bases and J by 4 bases, with 15 bases between them. Germline CDR1 is MNHEY and CDR2 is SMNVEV (reference sequence). The CDR3 has 15 residues. CDR3 protein: CASSLGGGGGTEAFF. In DNA form, the CDR3 reads TGTGCCAGCAGTTTGGGAGGGGGAGGCGGCACTGAAGCTTTCTTT.